This TCR beta chain was profiled in a study of cytomegalovirus exposure and HLA in healthy donors. Data came from immunoSEQ multiplex PCR; TCRdb stores just in-frame clones and leaves some out. The data contain over 100,000 clones, nearly 90% of them singletons. CDR3 length equals 15 residues. V gave up 7 bases and J gave up 4 bases; unmatched junction bases: 12. The germline gives CDR1 SNHLY, CDR2 FYNNEI. This chain connects TRBV2 to TRBJ1-1, with 7 bases identical to TRBD1. Material: PBMCs. This receptor was taken from a man aged 25-40 years in good health and CMV-seronegative. CDR3: CASTMDDRVSTEAFF. CDR3 coding DNA: TGTGCCAGCACCATGGACGACAGGGTGAGCACTGAAGCTTTCTTT.